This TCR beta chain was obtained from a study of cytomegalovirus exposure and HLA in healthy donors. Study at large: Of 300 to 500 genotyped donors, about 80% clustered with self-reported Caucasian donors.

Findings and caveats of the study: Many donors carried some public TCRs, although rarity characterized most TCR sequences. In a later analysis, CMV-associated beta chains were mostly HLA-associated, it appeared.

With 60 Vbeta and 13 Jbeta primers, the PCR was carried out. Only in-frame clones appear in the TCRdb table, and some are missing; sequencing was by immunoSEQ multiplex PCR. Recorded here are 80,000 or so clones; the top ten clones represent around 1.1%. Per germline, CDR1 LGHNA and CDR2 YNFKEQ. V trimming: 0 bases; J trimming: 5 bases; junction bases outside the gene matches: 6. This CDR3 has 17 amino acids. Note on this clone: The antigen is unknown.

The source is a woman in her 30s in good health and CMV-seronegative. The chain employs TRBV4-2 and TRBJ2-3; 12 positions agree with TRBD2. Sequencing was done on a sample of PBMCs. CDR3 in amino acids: CASSQELAGGPGDTQYF. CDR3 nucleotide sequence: TGTGCCAGCAGCCAAGAGCTAGCGGGGGGGCCGGGAGATACGCAGTATTTT.